A selection of T cell receptor beta chains follows, all from one sample in a study of T cell changes during pregnancy in multiple sclerosis. The method was immunoSEQ multiplex PCR; TCRdb's version includes in-frame clones alone and lacks a portion of them. The table shows tens of thousands of clones, with roughly 91% occurring only once. Sequences were derived from peripheral blood, sampled after pregnancy. All receptors derive from a female donor in good health, enrolled as a control in a pregnancy study. Both conserved end residues are part of each CDR3. Fields, in order: J gene, D gene, V gene, clone size, CDR3 protein, CDR3 DNA. The D gene is left open where the match is weak. Clone size is given for some rows only: seen once, a few or many times, or a class if the clone is expanded.

TRBJ1-1 | - | TRBV6-4 | - | CASSDQVAGREAFF | TGTGCCAGCAGTGACCAGGTGGCAGGCCGTGAAGCTTTCTTT
TRBJ1-4 | TRBD1 | TRBV18 | - | CASSKDRSGEKLFF | TGTGCCAGCTCAAAGGACAGGTCAGGAGAAAAACTGTTTTTT
TRBJ1-5 | - | TRBV6-5 | - | CASSYASGNQPQHF | TGTGCCAGCAGTTACGCTAGTGGAAATCAGCCCCAGCATTTT
TRBJ2-5 | - | TRBV14 | - | CASSAGVETQYF | TGTGCCAGCAGCGCAGGGGTCGAGACCCAGTACTTC
TRBJ1-1 | - | TRBV15 | few | CATSKEAGTFF | TGTGCCACCAGCAAGGAAGCAGGGACTTTCTTT
TRBJ2-1 | - | TRBV18 | - | CASSPGGNEQFF | TGTGCCAGCTCACCAGGGGGGAATGAGCAGTTCTTC
TRBJ1-5 | - | TRBV6-1 | - | CASRLDRPTQPQHF | TGTGCCAGCAGACTAGACAGGCCGACTCAGCCCCAGCATTTT
TRBJ2-6 | TRBD1 | TRBV5-4 | - | CASSFGPNYDRAGANVLTF | TGTGCCAGCAGCTTCGGCCCAAACTACGACAGGGCTGGGGCCAACGTCCTGACTTTC
TRBJ1-4 | - | TRBV9 | - | CASSPLRGEGSEKLFF | TGTGCCAGCAGCCCCCTACGGGGGGAGGGTAGTGAAAAACTGTTTTTT
TRBJ1-5 | TRBD1 | TRBV2 | - | CASSGQGGSNQPQHF | TGTGCCAGCAGCGGACAGGGAGGAAGCAATCAGCCCCAGCATTTT
TRBJ1-5 | TRBD1 | TRBV2 | - | CASCYTGGDQPQHF | TGTGCCAGCTGCTACACAGGGGGAGATCAGCCCCAGCATTTT
TRBJ2-3 | - | TRBV27 | - | CASSLISPRGNTDTQYF | TGTGCCAGCAGTCTTATTTCCCCCCGAGGGAACACAGATACGCAGTATTTT
TRBJ2-1 | TRBD2 | TRBV11-3 | - | CASSPQGLAGGPGYNEQFF | TGTGCCAGCAGCCCTCAGGGACTAGCGGGGGGGCCAGGCTACAATGAGCAGTTCTTC
TRBJ2-5 | TRBD2 | TRBV14 | - | CASSQETSGVFSETQYF | TGTGCCAGCAGCCAAGAGACTAGCGGGGTGTTCAGTGAGACCCAGTACTTC
TRBJ1-1 | - | TRBV9 | few | CASSPYLVNTEAFF | TGTGCCAGCAGCCCCTATCTGGTGAACACTGAAGCTTTCTTT
TRBJ1-5 | - | TRBV4-3 | - | CASSQDSGGFQPQHF | TGCGCCAGCAGCCAAGATTCGGGGGGCTTTCAGCCCCAGCATTTT
TRBJ2-3 | TRBD1 | TRBV6-1 | - | CASTNRGRDTDTQYF | TGTGCCAGCACTAACAGGGGGCGCGACACAGATACGCAGTATTTT
TRBJ1-2 | - | TRBV6-4 | - | CASSDRRGYTF | TGTGCCAGCAGTGACCGGAGGGGCTACACCTTC
TRBJ1-5 | - | TRBV2 | few | CASSENRVGQPQHF | TGTGCCAGCAGTGAGAACAGGGTGGGTCAGCCCCAGCATTTT
TRBJ2-6 | - | TRBV5-1 | - | CASSLTGRSDGANVLTF | TGCGCCAGCAGCTTGACGGGTCGTTCGGATGGGGCCAACGTCCTGACTTTC
TRBJ2-3 | - | TRBV9 | - | CASSVGDSRTQYF | TGTGCCAGCAGCGTAGGGGACTCGAGAACGCAGTATTTT
TRBJ2-7 | TRBD1 | TRBV19 | - | CASSIESGTGPTYEQYF | TGTGCCAGTAGTATAGAATCGGGGACAGGGCCGACCTACGAGCAGTACTTC
TRBJ1-2 | - | TRBV25-1 | - | CASSPGFYGYTF | TGTGCCAGCAGTCCGGGGTTCTATGGCTACACCTTC
TRBJ2-7 | - | TRBV7-2 | - | CASSYPTGTLGYEQYF | TGTGCCAGCAGCTATCCGACAGGTACTCTTGGCTACGAGCAGTACTTC